This T cell receptor (beta chain) was retrieved from a study of shared clonotypes between healthy human individuals. V lost 6 bases, J lost 2 bases, and 12 bases lay in between. The germline V gene encodes CDR1 MNHNY and CDR2 SVGAGI (reference sequence). The CDR3 is made up of 14 amino acids. TCRdb's copy holds only in-frame clones and misses some; the assay was immunoSEQ multiplex PCR. The sample consists of 200,000 to 250,000 clones, 65% of them appearing once. The TCR sequence derives from a man in his thirties or forties in good health. What was sequenced was memory CD4+ T cells sorted from blood. Subset: CD45RA-negative fraction. The V call is TRBV6-6, the J call TRBJ2-3; D call uncertain. CDR3 DNA sequence: TGTGCCAGCAGGGCCTCCGGTAACACAGATACGCAGTATTTT. Its translation: CASRASGNTDTQYF.